One and the same sample provided the 9 T cell receptor beta chains below, sequenced in a study of cytomegalovirus exposure and HLA in healthy donors. Primers included in the PCR were 60 Vbeta and 13 Jbeta primers. Assay: immunoSEQ multiplex PCR; the TCRdb copy retains only in-frame clones and omits some. The table lists some 140,000 clones, approximately 80% of them singletons. Sequenced sample: PBMCs. The source is a female donor in good health and CMV-seropositive.

CDR3 nucleotide sequence: TGTGCCAGTCGGAGGGACAGGGGGCGCTTTGAAGGCTACACCTTC. It encodes CASRRDRGRFEGYTF. The chain combines TRBV19 with TRBJ1-2, with 12 positions matching TRBD1. Unmatched junction bases numbered 12, after V lost 8 bases and J lost 8 bases. Germline V gene lookup returns CDR1 LNHDA and CDR2 SQIVND (reference sequence). The CDR3 is made up of 15 amino acids.

The CDR3 spells CASSLGPGQGYEQYF. DNA of the CDR3: TGTGCCAGCAGCTTAGGGCCGGGACAGGGCTACGAGCAGTACTTC. The gene calls are TRBV7-9 and TRBJ2-5; TRBD1 agrees at 9 bases. Near its end, the DNA agrees better with TRBJ2-7, so the J call may be wrong. Germline V gene lookup returns CDR1 SEHNR and CDR2 FQNEAQ (reference sequence). The CDR3 is made up of 15 amino acids.

The chain joins TRBV5-5 to TRBJ2-7, with 7 bases lining up with TRBD2. The CDR3 is 15 amino acids. Germline V gene data show CDR1 as SGHKS and CDR2 as YYEKEE (reference sequence). Unmatched junction bases numbered 8, after V lost 3 bases and J lost 2 bases. CDR3 residues: CASSSSSGGPYEQYF. Here the CDR3 DNA reads TGTGCCAGCAGCTCGTCTAGCGGAGGGCCCTACGAGCAGTACTTC.

This clone has just one count. The chain combines TRBV19 with TRBJ2-5; 7 bases line up with TRBD1. The CDR3 is 14 residues long. Germline CDR1 LNHDA, CDR2 SQIVND (reference sequence). Germline trimming cut 5 bases from V and 4 bases from J; bases unmatched to any gene: 7. The CDR3 DNA sequence: TGTGCCAGTAGTCCCCCGGGACAGCGAGAGACCCAGTACTTC. Its protein is CASSPPGQRETQYF.

The V call is TRBV9, the J call TRBJ2-1, with 7 bases matching TRBD1. Germline V gene data show CDR1 as SGDLS and CDR2 as YYNGEE. The V segment lost 4 bases and the J segment 1 base; nucleotides outside the gene matches: 8. This CDR3 has 16 residues. The CDR3 loop reads CASSTTGTASYNEQFF. DNA for the CDR3: TGTGCCAGCAGCACTACCGGGACAGCATCCTACAATGAGCAGTTCTTC.

The chain recombines TRBV5-4 with TRBJ2-2; TRBD2 aligns across 15 bases. The germline V gene encodes CDR1 SGHNT and CDR2 YYREEE (reference sequence). The CDR3 contains 18 residues. The ends lost 4 bases at V and 5 bases at J; junction bases unmatched: 9. This CDR3 is CASSLGLAGGTGTGELFF. CDR3 bases: TGTGCCAGCAGCCTTGGACTAGCGGGAGGGACGGGGACCGGGGAGCTGTTTTTT.

DNA for the CDR3: TGTGCCAGCAGCCCACCCCTATCTGGTGAGCAGTTCTTC. It is translated as CASSPPLSGEQFF. The gene calls are TRBV7-3 and TRBJ2-1, with D unclear. The CDR3 contains 13 residues. Between the trimmed V and J ends, which lost 5 bases and 9 bases, there was a span of 14 bases. The V gene's germline CDR1 is SGHTA and CDR2 FQGTGA.

The chain links TRBV5-6 to TRBJ1-5, with TRBD1 matching 7 bases. CDR1 and CDR2 from the germline V gene are SGHDT and YYEEEE. The J segment lost 4 bases and the V segment lost 0 bases, leaving 4 bases of the junction unmatched. This CDR3 is built from 15 residues. The CDR3 spells CASSLGTGPNQPQHF. The CDR3 DNA reads TGTGCCAGCAGCTTGGGGACAGGTCCTAATCAGCCCCAGCATTTT.

The CDR3 sequence is CASSYSIQGYSPLHF. In DNA form, the CDR3 reads TGTGCCAGCAGTTACTCGATACAGGGCTATTCACCCCTCCACTTT. The V and J genes are TRBV6-5 and TRBJ1-6; tentative D call: TRBD1 (6 bases). With 0 bases removed from V and 8 bases from J, the gap between germline ends came to 11 bases. The CDR3 runs to 15 residues. Germline V CDR1 and CDR2: MNHEY, SVGAGI.